This T cell receptor beta chain came from a study of blood T cell repertoires in COVID-19. The overall study: PBMCs, B-cell-depleted T cells, or T cells provided the cDNA or gDNA that made up the material.

Per the germline V gene, CDR1 is SGHTA and CDR2 is FQGNSA. This CDR3 comprises 15 residues. Trimming shortened V by 2 bases and J by 4 bases, and 14 bases separated the two germline ends. Clones were sequenced by immunoSEQ multiplex PCR, and TCRdb holds only the in-frame ones, with some missing. The repertoire consists of 110,000 or so clones, with 75% to 90% occurring once and the leading ten covering around an eighth. Sequenced input: peripheral blood. The chain has TRBV7-2 and TRBJ1-2, with D uncertain. This TCR was sampled from a human donor in a cohort sampled during active COVID-19. Written as DNA, the CDR3 is TGTGCCAGCAGCTTATTTCGCGGCGCTTCCTATGGCTACACCTTC. Translation gives CASSLFRGASYGYTF. The complete variable domain, with remaining parts taken from reference TRBV7-2 and TRBJ1-2, reads GAGVSQSPSNKVTEKGKDVELRCDPISGHTALYWYRQSLGQGLEFLIYFQGNSAPDKSGLPSDRFSAERTGGSVSTLTIQRTQQEDSAVYLCASSLFRGASYGYTFGSGTRLTVV.